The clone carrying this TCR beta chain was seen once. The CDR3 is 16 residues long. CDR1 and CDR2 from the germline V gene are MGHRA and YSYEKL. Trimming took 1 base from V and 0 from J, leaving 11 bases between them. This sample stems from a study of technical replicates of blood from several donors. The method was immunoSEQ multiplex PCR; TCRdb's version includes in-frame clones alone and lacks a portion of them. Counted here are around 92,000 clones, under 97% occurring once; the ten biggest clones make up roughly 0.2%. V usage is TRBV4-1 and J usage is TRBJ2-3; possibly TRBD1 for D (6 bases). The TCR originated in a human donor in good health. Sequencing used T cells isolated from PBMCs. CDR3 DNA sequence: TGCGCCAGCAGCCAAGTCCGGACAGAGAGCACAGATACGCAGTATTTT. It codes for CASSQVRTESTDTQYF.